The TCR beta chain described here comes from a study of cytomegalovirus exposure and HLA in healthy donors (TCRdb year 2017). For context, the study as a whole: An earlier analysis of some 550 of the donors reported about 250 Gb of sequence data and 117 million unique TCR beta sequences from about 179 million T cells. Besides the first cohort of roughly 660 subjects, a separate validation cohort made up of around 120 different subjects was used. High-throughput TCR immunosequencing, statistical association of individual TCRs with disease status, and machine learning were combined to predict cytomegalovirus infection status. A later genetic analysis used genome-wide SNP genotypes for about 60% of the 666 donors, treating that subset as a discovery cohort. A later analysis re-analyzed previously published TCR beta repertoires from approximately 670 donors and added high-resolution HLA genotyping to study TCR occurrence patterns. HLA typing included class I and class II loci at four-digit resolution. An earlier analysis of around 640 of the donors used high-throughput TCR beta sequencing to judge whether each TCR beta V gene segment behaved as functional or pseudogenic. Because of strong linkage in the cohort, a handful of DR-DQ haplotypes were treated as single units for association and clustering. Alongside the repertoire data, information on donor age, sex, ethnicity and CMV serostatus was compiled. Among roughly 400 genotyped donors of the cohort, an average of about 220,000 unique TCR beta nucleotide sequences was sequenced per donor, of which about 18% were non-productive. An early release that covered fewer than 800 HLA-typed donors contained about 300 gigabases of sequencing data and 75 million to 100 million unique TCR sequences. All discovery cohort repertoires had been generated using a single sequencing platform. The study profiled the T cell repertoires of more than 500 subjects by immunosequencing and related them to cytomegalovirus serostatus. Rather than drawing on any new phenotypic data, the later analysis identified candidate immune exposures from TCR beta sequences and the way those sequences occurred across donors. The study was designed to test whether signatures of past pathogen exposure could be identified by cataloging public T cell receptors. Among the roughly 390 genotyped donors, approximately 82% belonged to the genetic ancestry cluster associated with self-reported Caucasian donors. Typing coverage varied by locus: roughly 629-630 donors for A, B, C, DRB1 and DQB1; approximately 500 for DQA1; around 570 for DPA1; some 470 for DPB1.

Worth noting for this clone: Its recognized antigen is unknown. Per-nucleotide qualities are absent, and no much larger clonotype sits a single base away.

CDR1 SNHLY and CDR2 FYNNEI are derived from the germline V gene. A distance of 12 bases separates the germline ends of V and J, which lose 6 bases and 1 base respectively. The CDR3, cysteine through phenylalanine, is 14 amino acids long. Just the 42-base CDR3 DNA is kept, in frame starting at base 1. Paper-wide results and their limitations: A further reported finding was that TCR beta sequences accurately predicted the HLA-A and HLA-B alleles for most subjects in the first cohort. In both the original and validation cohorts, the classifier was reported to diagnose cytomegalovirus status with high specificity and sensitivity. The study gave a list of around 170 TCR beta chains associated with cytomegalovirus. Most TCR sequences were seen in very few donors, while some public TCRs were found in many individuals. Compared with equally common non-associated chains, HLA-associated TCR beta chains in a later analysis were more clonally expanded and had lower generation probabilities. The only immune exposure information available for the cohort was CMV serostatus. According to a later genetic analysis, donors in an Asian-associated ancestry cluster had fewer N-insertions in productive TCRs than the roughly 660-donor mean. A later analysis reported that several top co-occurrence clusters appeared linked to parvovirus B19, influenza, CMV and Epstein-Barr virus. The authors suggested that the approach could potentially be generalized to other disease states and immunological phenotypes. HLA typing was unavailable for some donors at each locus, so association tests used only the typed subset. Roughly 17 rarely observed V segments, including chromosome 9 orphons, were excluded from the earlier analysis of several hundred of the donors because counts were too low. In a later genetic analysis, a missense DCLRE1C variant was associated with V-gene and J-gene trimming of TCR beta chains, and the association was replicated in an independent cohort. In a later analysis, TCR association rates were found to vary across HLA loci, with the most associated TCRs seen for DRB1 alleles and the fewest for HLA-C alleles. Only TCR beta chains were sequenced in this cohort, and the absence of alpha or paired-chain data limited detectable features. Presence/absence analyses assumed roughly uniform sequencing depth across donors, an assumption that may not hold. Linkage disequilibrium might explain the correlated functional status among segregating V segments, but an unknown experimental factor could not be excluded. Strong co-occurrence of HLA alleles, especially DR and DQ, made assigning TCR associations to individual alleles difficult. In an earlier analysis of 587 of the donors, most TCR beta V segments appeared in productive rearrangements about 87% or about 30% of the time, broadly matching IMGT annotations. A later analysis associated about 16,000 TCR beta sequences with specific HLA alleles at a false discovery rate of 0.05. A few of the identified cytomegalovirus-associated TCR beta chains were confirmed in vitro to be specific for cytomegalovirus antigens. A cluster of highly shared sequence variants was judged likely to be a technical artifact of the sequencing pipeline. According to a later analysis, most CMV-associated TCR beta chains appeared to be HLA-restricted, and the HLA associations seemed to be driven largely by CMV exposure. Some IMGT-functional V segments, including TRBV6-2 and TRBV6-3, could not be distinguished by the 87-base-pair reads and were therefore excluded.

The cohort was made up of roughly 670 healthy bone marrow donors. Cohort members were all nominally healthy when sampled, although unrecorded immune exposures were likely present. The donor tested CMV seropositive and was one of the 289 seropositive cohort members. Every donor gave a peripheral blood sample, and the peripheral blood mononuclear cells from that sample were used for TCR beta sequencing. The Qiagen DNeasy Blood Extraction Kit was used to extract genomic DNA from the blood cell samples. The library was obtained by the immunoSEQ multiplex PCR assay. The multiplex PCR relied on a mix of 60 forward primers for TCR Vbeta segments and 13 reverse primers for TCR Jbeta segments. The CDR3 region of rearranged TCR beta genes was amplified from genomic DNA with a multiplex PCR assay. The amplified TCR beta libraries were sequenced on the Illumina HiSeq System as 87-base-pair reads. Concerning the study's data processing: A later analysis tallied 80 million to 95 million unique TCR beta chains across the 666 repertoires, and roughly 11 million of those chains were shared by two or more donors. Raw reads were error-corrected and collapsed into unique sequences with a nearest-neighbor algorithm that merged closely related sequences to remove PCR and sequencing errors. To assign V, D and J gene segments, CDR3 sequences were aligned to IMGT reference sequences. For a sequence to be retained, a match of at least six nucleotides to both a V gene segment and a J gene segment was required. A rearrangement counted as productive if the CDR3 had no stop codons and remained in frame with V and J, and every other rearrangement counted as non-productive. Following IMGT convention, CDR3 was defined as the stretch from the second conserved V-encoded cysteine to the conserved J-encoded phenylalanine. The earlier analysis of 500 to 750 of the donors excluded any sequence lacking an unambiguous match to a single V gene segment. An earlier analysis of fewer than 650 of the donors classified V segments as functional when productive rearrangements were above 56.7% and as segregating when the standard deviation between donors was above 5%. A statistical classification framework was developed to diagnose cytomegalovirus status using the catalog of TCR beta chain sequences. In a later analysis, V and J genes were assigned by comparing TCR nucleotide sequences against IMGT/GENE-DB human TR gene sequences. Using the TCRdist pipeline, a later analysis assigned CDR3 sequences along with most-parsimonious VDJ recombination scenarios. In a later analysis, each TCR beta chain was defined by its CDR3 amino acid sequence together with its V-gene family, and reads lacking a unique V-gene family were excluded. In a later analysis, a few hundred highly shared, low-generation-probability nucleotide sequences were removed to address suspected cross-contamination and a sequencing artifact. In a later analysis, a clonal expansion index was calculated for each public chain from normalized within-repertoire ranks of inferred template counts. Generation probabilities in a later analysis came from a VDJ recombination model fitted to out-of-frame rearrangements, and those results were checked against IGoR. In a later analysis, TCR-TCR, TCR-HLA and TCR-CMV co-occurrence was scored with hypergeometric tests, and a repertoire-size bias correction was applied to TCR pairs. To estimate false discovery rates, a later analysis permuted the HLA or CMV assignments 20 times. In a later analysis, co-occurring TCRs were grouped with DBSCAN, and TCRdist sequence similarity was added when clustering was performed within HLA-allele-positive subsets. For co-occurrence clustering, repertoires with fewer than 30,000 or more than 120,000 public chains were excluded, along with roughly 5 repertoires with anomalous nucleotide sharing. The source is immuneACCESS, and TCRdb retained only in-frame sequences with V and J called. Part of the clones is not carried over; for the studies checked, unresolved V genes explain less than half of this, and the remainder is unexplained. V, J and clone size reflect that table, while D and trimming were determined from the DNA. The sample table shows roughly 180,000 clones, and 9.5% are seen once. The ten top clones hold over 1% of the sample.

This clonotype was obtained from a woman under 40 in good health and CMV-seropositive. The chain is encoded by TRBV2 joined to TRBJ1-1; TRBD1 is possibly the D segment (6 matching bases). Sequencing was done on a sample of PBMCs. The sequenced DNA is TGTGCCAGCAGCCCTGTGACAGGGAACACTGAAGCTTTCTTT. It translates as CASSPVTGNTEAFF.